The T cell receptor (beta chain) under discussion was sequenced for a study of blood T cell repertoires in COVID-19. Original handling: By means of reference gene primer amplification, nucleated cell counts were estimated. Generated by immunoSEQ multiplex PCR, the TCRdb table keeps only in-frame clones and is missing some. V and J calls and clone size are as listed in that table; D and trimming were resolved from the DNA. The sample includes roughly 21,000 clones, 84% of them seen just once. The germline V gene has CDR1 SGHAT and CDR2 FQNNGV. The CDR3 consists of 15 residues. The V gene end was trimmed by 5 bases and the J gene end by 4 bases; junction bases not matched to a gene: 5.

Input material: peripheral blood. This receptor was identified in a man in his forties with acute or convalescent COVID-19. V is TRBV11-2 and J is TRBJ1-4; 9 bases line up with TRBD1. The CDR3 DNA is TGTGCCAGCAGCCCAACAGGGGGCATTAATGAAAAACTGTTTTTT. Its translation: CASSPTGGINEKLFF.